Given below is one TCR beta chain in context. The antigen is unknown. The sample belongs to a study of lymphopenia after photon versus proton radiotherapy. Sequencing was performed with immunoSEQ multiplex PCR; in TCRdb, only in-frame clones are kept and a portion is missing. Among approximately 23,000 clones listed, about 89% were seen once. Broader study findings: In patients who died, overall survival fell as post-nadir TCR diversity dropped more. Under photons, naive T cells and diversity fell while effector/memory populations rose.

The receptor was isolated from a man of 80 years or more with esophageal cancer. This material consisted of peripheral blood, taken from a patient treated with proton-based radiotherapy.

This CDR3 is CAWSTAGPNEAFF. The DNA of the CDR3 is TGTGCCTGGAGCACCGCGGGGCCTAATGAAGCTTTCTTT. V gene TRBV30 combines with J gene TRBJ1-1, with a possible D match to TRBD1 (5 bases). Trimming removed 3 bases from V and 7 bases from J, with 15 bases in between. The CDR3 sequence is 13 residues long. Germline V gives CDR1 GTSNPN, CDR2 SVGIG (reference sequence).